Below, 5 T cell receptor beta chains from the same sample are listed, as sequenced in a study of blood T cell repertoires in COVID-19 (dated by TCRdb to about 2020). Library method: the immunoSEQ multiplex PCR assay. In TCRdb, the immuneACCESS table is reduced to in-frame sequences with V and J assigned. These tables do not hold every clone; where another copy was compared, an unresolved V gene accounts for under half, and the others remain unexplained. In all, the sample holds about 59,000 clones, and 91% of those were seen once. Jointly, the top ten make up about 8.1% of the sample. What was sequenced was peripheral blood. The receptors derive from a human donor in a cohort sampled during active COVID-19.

The CDR3 here is CASSRGGPSFF. For the CDR3, the DNA is TGTGCCAGCAGCCGAGGAGGGCCTTCATTCTTC. J is TRBJ2-1 and V is TRBV3-1 (or the pseudogene TRBV3-2); weak D call: TRBD2 (6 bases). Trimming removed 4 bases at V and 16 bases at J, with 14 bases between. Germline V gene lookup returns CDR1 LGHDT and CDR2 YNNKEL (reference sequence). This CDR3 contains 11 residues.

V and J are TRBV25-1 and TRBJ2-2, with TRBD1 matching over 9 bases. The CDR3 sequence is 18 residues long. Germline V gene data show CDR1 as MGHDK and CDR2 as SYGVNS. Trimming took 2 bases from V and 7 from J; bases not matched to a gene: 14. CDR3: CASSEREQGTGSSGELFF. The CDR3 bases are TGTGCCAGCAGTGAAAGAGAACAGGGGACAGGGAGCAGCGGGGAGCTGTTTTTT.

The CDR3 region is CASSTDMDYYNEQFF. CDR3 sequence (DNA): TGTGCCAGCAGCACGGACATGGACTACTACAATGAGCAGTTCTTC. The chain joins TRBV5-8 to TRBJ2-1, with D perhaps matching TRBD2 (6 bases). CDR1 SGHTS and CDR2 YDEGEE come from the germline V gene. There are 15 residues in the CDR3. V gave up 4 bases and J gave up 3 bases, with 14 bases separating them.

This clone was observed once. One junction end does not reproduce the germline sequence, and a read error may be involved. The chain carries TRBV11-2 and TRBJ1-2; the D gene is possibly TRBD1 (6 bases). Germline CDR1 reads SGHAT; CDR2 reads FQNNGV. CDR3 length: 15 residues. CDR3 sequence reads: CASSLDRNANYGYTF. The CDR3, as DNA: TGTGCCAGCAGCCTAGACAGGAATGCTAACTATGGCTACACCTTC.

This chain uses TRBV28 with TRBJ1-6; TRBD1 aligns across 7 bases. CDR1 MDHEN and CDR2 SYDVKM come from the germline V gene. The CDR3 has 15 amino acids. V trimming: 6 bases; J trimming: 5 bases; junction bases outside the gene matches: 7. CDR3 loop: CASRVIDRDNSPLHF. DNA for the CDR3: TGTGCCAGCAGAGTGATCGACAGGGATAATTCACCCCTCCACTTT.